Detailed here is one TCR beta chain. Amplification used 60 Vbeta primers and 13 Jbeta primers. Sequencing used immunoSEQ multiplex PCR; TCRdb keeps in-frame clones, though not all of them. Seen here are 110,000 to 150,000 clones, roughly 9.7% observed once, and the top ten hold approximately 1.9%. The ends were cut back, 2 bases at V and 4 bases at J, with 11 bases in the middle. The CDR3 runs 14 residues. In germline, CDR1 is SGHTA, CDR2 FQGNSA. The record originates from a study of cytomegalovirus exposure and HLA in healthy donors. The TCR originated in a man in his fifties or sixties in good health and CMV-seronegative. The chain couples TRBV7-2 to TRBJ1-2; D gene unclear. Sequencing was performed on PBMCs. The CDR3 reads CASSLKSGSYGYTF. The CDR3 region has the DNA TGTGCCAGCAGCTTAAAATCAGGCAGCTATGGCTACACCTTC.